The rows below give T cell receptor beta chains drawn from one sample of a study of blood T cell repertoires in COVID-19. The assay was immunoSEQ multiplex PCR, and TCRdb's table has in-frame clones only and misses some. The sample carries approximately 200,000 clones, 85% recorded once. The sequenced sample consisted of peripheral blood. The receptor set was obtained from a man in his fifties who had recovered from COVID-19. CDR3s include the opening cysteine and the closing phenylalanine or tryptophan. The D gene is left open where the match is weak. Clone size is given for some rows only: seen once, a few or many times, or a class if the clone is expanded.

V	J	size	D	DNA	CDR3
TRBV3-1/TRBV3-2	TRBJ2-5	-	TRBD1	TGTGCCAGCAGCCGTACAGGGGCACAAGAGACCCAGTACTTC	CASSRTGAQETQYF
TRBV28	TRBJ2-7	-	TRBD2	TGTGCCAGCGTAGCCCTAGCGGGTGGGGTCTCCTACGAGCAGTACTTC	CASVALAGGVSYEQYF
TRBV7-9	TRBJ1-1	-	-	TGTGCCAGCAGCCGGGAAGGGATCGCTGAAGCTTTCTTT	CASSREGIAEAFF
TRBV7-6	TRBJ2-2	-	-	TGTGCCAGCAGATGGGACATTCTAGACACCGGGGAGCTGTTTTTT	CASRWDILDTGELFF
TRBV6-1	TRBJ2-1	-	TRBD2	TGTGCCAGCAGTGGGGGGGGATTAGCGGGAGTCGGTGAGCAGTTCTTC	CASSGGGLAGVGEQFF
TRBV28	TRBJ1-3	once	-	TGTGCCAGCAGCGCAGGGTCCGGAAACACCATATATTTT	CASSAGSGNTIYF
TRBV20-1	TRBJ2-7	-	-	TGCAGTGCTAGTCTACAGGACCTTAGGGAGTACTTC	CSASLQDLREYF
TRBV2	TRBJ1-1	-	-	TGTGCCAGCAGTGACAGGGGCGCTGAAGCTTTCTTT	CASSDRGAEAFF
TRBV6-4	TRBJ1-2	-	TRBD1	TGTGCCAGCAGTGACTTCGGAACAGGGGGTTTTTATCCTGCTAACTATGGCTACACCTTC	CASSDFGTGGFYPANYGYTF
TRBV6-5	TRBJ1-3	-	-	TGTGCCACCTCCCGCGGGTCTTCCGGAAACACCATATATTTT	CATSRGSSGNTIYF
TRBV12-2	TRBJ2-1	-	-	TGTGCAAGTCGACAGGGGCAGTTTGGAGGCGATGAGCAGTTCTTC	CASRQGQFGGDEQFF
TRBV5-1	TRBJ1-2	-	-	TGCGCCAGCAGCCTACGGACAAACTATGGCTACACCTTC	CASSLRTNYGYTF
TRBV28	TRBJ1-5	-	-	TGTGCCAGCAGTCCCCCCCGGCAGGGTCCTTCTAACCAGCCCCAGCATTTT	CASSPPRQGPSNQPQHF
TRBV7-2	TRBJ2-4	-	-	TGTGCCAGCAGCTTAGTACAGGGTCAAAACATTCAGTACTTC	CASSLVQGQNIQYF
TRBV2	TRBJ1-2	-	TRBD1	TGTGCCAGCAGTGCCCACGGGACAGGGAGATCTAACTATGGCTACACCTTC	CASSAHGTGRSNYGYTF
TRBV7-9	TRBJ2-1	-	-	TGTGCCAGCAGCTTATCAACTATCGAGCAGTTCTTC	CASSLSTIEQFF
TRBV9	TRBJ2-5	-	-	TGTGCCAGCAGCCCAGGGTCAGGAATCCCAGAGACCCAGTACTTC	CASSPGSGIPETQYF
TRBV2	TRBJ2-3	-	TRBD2	TGTGCCAGCCAGCGGGAGAGAACAGATACGCAGTATTTT	CASQRERTDTQYF
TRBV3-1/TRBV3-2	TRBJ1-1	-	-	TGTGCCAGCAGCCAAGTGGGGGGGGGTGAGGCTGAAGCTTTCTTT	CASSQVGGGEAEAFF
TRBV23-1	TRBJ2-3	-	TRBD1	TGCGCCAGCAGTCAAGTCGTAACAGGGGCTGCAGATACGCAGTATTTT	CASSQVVTGAADTQYF
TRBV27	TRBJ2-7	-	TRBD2	TGTGCCAGCAGTCGGACTAGCGGTGAGCAGTACTTC	CASSRTSGEQYF
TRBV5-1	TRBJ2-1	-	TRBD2	TGCGCCAGCAGCCCTGGTGGGGGGCTAGCGGGAGGACAAGGGCATGAGCAGTTCTTC	CASSPGGGLAGGQGHEQFF
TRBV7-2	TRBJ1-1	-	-	TGTGCCAGCAGCTCCCTTGGCAGGAACACTGAAGCTTTCTTT	CASSSLGRNTEAFF
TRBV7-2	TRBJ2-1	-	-	TGTGCCAGCAGCTTAGCGAACCCCTGGCTAGCGAACAATGAGCAGTTCTTC	CASSLANPWLANNEQFF
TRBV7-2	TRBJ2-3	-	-	TGTGCCAGCAGCCCTGCCCCTAGCGGCACAGATACGCAGTATTTT	CASSPAPSGTDTQYF